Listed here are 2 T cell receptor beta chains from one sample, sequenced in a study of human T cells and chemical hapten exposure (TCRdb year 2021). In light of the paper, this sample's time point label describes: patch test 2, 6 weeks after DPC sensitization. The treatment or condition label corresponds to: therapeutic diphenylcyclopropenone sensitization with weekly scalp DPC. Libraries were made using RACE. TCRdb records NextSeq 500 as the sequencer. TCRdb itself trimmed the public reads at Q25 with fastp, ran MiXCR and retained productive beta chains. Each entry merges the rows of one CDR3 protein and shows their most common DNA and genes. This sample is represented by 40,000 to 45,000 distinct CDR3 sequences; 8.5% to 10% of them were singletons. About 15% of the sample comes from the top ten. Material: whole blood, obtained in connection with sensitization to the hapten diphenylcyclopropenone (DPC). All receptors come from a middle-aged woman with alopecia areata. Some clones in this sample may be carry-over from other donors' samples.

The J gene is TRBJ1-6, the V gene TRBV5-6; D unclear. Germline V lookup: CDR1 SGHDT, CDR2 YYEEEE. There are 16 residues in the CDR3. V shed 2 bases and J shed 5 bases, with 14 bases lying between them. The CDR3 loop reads CASSFYGVKDNSPLHF. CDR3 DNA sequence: TGTGCCAGCAGCTTTTACGGGGTAAAAGATAATTCACCCCTCCACTTT.

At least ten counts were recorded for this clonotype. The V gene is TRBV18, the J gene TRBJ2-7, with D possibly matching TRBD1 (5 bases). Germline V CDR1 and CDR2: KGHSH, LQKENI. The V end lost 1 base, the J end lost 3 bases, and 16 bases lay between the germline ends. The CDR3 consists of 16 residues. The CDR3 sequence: CASSPRVHDSNYEQYF. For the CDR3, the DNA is TGTGCCAGCTCACCACGGGTCCACGACAGTAACTACGAGCAGTACTTC.